Included here is one T cell receptor (beta chain) sequence, with context. The antigen remains unidentified. J lost 5 bases, V lost 3 bases, and 9 bases had no gene match. This CDR3 has 17 residues. CDR1 LNHDA and CDR2 SQIVND come from the germline V gene (reference sequence). These data belong to a study of T cells in narcolepsy. Study overall: Healthy controls were enrolled alongside patients with narcolepsy type 1 or type 2.

The data were produced by immunoSEQ multiplex PCR, yet TCRdb's version contains in-frame clones alone and is incomplete. The sample carries approximately 31,000 clones, less than 85% recorded once. Study results and limitations: Reportedly, autoreactive clonotypes were serially detected in patients' blood but not controls'. Some memory CD4+ repertoires had no autoreactive clone sequences. HCRT-specific and TRIB2-specific autoreactive clonotypes appeared among same-patient CSF and blood CD4+ clonotypes.

The TCR sequence derives from a human donor with narcolepsy. Sequencing input: CD45RA- memory CD4+ T cells from PBMCs. V is TRBV19 and J is TRBJ2-3; 12 nucleotides agree with TRBD2. The CDR3 region has the DNA TGTGCCAGTAGTATTCCCCTAGCGGGGGGGCAGGGAGATACGCAGTATTTT. Encoded protein: CASSIPLAGGQGDTQYF.